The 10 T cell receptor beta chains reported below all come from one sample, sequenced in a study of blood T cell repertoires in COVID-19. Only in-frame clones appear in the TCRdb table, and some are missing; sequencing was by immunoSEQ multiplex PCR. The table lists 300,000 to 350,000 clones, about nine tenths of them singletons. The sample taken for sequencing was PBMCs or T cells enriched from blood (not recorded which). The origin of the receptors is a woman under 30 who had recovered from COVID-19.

CDR3 loop: CASRPQGSDPYEQYF. CDR3 in DNA: TGTGCCAGCAGGCCCCAGGGGTCTGATCCCTACGAGCAGTACTTC. V is TRBV28 and J is TRBJ2-7; tentatively, D is TRBD1 (6 bases). V was clipped by 6 bases and J by 2 bases, with 17 bases between them. This CDR3 is 15 amino acids long. Germline V CDR1 and CDR2: MDHEN, SYDVKM.

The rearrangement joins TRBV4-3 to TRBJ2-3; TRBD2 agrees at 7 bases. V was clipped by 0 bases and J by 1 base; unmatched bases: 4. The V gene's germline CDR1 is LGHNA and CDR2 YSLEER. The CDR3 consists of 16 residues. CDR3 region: CASSQDSSGGTDTQYF. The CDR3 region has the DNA TGCGCCAGCAGCCAAGATTCCAGCGGGGGCACAGATACGCAGTATTTT.

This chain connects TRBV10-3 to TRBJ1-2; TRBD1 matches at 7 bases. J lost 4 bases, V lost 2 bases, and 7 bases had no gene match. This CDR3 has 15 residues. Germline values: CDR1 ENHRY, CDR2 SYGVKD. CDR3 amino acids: CAISEGTAFFYGYTF. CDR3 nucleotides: TGTGCCATCAGTGAGGGGACAGCGTTTTTCTATGGCTACACCTTC.

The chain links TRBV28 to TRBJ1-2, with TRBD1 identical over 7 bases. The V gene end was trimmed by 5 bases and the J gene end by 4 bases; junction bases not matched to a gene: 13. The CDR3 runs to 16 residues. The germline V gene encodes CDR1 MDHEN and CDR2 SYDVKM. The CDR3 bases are TGTGCCAGCAGTCCATCAACCGGGACAGTGATCTATGGCTACACCTTC. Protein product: CASSPSTGTVIYGYTF.

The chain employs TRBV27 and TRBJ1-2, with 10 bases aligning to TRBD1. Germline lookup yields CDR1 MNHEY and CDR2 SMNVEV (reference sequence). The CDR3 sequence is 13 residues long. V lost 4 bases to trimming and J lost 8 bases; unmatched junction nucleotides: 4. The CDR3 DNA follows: TGTGCCAGCAGTTGGACAGGGGGAGAAGGCTACACCTTC. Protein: CASSWTGGEGYTF.

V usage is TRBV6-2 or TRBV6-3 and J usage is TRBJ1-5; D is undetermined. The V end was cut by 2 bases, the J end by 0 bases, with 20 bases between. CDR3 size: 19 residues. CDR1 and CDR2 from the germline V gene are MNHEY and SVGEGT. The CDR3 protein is CASSYLQRGQDHSNQPQHF. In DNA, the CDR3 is TGTGCCAGCAGTTACCTCCAACGCGGGCAGGATCATAGCAATCAGCCCCAGCATTTT.

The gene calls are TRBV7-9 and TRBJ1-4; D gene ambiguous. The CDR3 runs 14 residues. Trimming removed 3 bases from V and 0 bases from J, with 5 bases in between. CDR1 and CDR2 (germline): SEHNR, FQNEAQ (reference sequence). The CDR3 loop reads CASSFHATNEKLFF. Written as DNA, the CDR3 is TGTGCCAGCAGCTTTCATGCAACTAATGAAAAACTGTTTTTT.

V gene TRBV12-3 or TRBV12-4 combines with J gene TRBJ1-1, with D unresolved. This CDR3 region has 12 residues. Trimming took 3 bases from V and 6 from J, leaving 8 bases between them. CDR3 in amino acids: CASSFLGAEAFF. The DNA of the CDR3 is TGTGCCAGCAGTTTTTTGGGCGCTGAAGCTTTCTTT.

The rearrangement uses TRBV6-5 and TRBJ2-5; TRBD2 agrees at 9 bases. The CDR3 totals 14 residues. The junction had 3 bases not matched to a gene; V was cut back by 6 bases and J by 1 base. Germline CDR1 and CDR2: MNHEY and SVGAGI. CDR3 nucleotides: TGTGCCAGCAGAATTAGCGGGAGCCAAGAGACCCAGTACTTC. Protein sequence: CASRISGSQETQYF.

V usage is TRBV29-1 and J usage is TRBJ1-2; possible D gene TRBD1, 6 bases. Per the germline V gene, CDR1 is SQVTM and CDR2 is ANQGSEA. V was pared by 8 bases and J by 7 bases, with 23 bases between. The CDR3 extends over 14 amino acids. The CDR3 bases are TGCAGCCTTTATAGGGACGGGGGGGCGTTTGGCTACACCTTC. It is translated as CSLYRDGGAFGYTF.